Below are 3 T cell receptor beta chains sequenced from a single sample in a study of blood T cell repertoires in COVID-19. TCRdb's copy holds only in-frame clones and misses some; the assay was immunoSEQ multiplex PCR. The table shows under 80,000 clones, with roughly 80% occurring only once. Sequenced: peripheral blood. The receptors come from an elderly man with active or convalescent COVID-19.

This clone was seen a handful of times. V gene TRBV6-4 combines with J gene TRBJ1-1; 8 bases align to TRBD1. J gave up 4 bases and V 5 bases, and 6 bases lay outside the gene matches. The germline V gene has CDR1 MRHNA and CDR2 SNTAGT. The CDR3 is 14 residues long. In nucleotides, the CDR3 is TGTGCCAGCAGTCCACAGGGGGTAGGCACTGAAGCTTTCTTT. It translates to CASSPQGVGTEAFF.

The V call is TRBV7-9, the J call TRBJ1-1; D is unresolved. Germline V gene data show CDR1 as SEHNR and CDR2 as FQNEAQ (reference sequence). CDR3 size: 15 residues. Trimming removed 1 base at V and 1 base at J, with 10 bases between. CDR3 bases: TGTGCCAGCAGCTTAGTAGGGCGGGGGAACACTGAAGCTTTCTTT. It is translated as CASSLVGRGNTEAFF.

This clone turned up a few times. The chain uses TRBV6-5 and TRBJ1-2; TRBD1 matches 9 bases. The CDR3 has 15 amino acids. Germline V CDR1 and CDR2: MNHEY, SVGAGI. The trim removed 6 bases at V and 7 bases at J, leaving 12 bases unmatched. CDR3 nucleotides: TGTGCCAGCAGGTACACCGGGACAGGGACTCCTGGCTACACCTTC. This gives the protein CASRYTGTGTPGYTF.